Below, 22 T cell receptor beta chains from the same sample are listed, as sequenced in a study of T-cell reconstitution after alpha-beta-depleted transplantation in children. Preparation of the TCRbeta library used unique molecular identifiers. TCRdb independently ran MiXCR on the PCR reads; one entry per CDR3 protein. The sample shows some 240,000 distinct CDR3 sequences, more than 10% of them seen only once. Sequencing was performed on PBMCs from the stem cell graft donor, taken from the stem cell graft. The receptors were sampled from a human donor who donated a stem cell graft to a child with acute lymphoblastic leukemia.

This clonotype was seen at least ten times. The chain employs TRBV5-6 and TRBJ2-1, with D possibly called TRBD1 or TRBD2 (5 bases each). Trimming cost V 4 bases and J 8 bases, with 16 bases left between them. Germline assignment: CDR1 SGHDT and CDR2 YYEEEE. The CDR3 covers 14 residues. In DNA form, the CDR3 reads TGTGCCAGCAGCCCGATGGATTTGGGGGATGAGCAGTTCTTC. As protein: CASSPMDLGDEQFF.

This clonotype has ten or more counts. The J gene is TRBJ2-5, the V gene TRBV9, with D maybe TRBD2 (5 bases). V was clipped by 3 bases and J by 5 bases, with 14 bases between them. Germline CDR1 and CDR2: SGDLS and YYNGEE. CDR3 length: 14 amino acids. The CDR3 region has the DNA TGTGCCAGCAGCGGATTACGGGGTTCCGAGACCCAGTACTTC. This encodes CASSGLRGSETQYF.

This clonotype was counted many times. V gene TRBV5-6 combines with J gene TRBJ1-1; D possibly corresponds to TRBD1 (5 bases). The CDR3 is made up of 13 amino acids. The V end was cut by 4 bases, the J end by 10 bases, with 17 bases between. Germline CDR1 SGHDT, CDR2 YYEEEE. The CDR3 nucleotides are TGTGCCAGCAGCCTACATTTAGACAGAGGAGCTTTCTTT. It yields the protein CASSLHLDRGAFF.

There are many counts of this clonotype. The chain is built from TRBV27 and TRBJ2-7; D is uncertain. Trimming stripped 5 bases from V and 2 bases from J, with 19 bases between. The CDR3 has 16 residues. Germline CDR1 is MNHEY and CDR2 is SMNVEV (reference sequence). This CDR3 reads CASSPLHQTHTYEQYF. The CDR3 DNA reads TGTGCCAGCAGTCCCCTCCACCAGACTCACACCTACGAGCAGTACTTC.

This clonotype was detected many times. The chain joins TRBV29-1 to TRBJ2-5, with D maybe TRBD1 (6 bases). The germline V and J ends were trimmed by 4 bases and 3 bases, with 12 bases remaining between them. The CDR3 totals 13 residues. Germline-derived CDR1 and CDR2 are SQVTM and ANQGSEA. Here the CDR3 DNA reads TGCAGCGTTGCCGGGACACTTAAAGAGACCCAGTACTTC. Amino acids: CSVAGTLKETQYF.

In its sample, this clonotype was seen a few times. The chain is built from TRBV14 and TRBJ2-7, with D possibly matching TRBD1 (6 bases). The CDR3 has 18 residues. The V and J ends lost 0 bases and 0 bases respectively, with 18 bases between them. CDR1 and CDR2 from the germline V gene are SGHDN and FVKESK. CDR3: CASSQEGGHSIYSYEQYF. The CDR3 nucleotides read TGTGCCAGCAGCCAAGAAGGGGGACACTCAATCTACTCCTACGAGCAGTACTTC.

As for this clonotype: Because the CDR3 is missing its conserved closing phenylalanine or tryptophan, this is likely a read error. The CDR3, as DNA: TGTGCCAGCAGCCCCCGACAAGGGGACACTAGCACAGATACGCAGTATTTG. The encoded protein is CASSPRQGDTSTDTQYL. This chain links TRBV12-3 or TRBV12-4 with TRBJ2-3, with D tentatively TRBD1 (6 bases). The germline V and J ends were trimmed by 6 bases and 0 bases, with 19 bases remaining between them. This CDR3 contains 17 residues.

This clonotype came up many times. The gene calls are TRBV11-2 and TRBJ2-7; 9 bases line up with TRBD1. The junction had 9 bases not matched to a gene; V was cut back by 5 bases and J by 7 bases. The CDR3 consists of 14 residues. Germline V CDR1 and CDR2: SGHAT, FQNNGV. CDR3 DNA: TGTGCCAGCAGCCCTGGGACAGGGTTCTATGAGCAGTACTTC. It encodes CASSPGTGFYEQYF.

This clonotype came up many times. DNA for the CDR3: TGTGCCAGCAGCAAGCGGGCAGGGCTGGGTGGTGGCTACACCTTC. This translates into CASSKRAGLGGGYTF. The rearrangement joins TRBV5-6 to TRBJ1-2, with a tentative D call TRBD1 (5 bases). CDR3 length equals 15 residues. Germline-derived CDR1 and CDR2 are SGHDT and YYEEEE. V gave up 4 bases and J gave up 7 bases, with 20 bases separating them.

The chain is built from TRBV5-5 and TRBJ2-1; 8 bases match TRBD2. The CDR3 runs 17 residues. V shed 0 bases, J shed 10 bases, and the junction held 15 bases outside the gene matches. The germline gives CDR1 SGHKS, CDR2 YYEKEE (reference sequence). CDR3 protein: CASSLEGGGTLVGEQFF. The CDR3 coding sequence is TGTGCCAGCAGCTTGGAAGGCGGGGGGACGCTAGTTGGAGAGCAGTTCTTC.

There are a few counts of this clonotype. The genes are TRBV6-2 or TRBV6-3 and TRBJ2-3; D is undetermined. The CDR3 is made up of 13 amino acids. V shed 6 bases and J shed 4 bases, with 11 bases lying between them. The germline V gene encodes CDR1 MNHEY and CDR2 SVGEGT. The CDR3 spells CASRRLVADTQYF. CDR3 DNA: TGTGCCAGCAGGAGGTTGGTTGCAGATACGCAGTATTTT.

This rearrangement joins TRBV20-1 to TRBJ2-1, with TRBD2 identical over 8 bases. The V and J ends lost 1 base and 7 bases, in that order; junction bases with no gene match: 3. This CDR3 is 13 amino acids long. Germline V CDR1 and CDR2: DFQATT, SNEGSKA (reference sequence). The CDR3 is CSARGGLVNEQFF. The CDR3 coding sequence is TGCAGTGCTAGAGGGGGACTAGTGAATGAGCAGTTCTTC.

This clonotype was recorded at least ten times. The chain couples TRBV4-1 to TRBJ1-4, with D uncertain. This CDR3 contains 12 residues. Germline-derived CDR1 and CDR2 are MGHRA and YSYEKL. V lost 4 bases and J 11 bases, leaving 11 bases between the germline ends. Written as DNA, the CDR3 is TGCGCCAGCAGCCGGAACGAGGGTAAACTGTTTTTT. Translating gives CASSRNEGKLFF.

The table lists this clonotype with a few counts. The chain couples TRBV4-2 to TRBJ1-6, with D perhaps TRBD1 (6 bases). With 4 bases removed from V and 10 bases from J, the gap between germline ends came to 20 bases. CDR3 length equals 16 residues. CDR1 and CDR2 (germline): LGHNA, YNFKEQ. The CDR3 DNA follows: TGTGCCAGCAGCCCTGGCGGGGGCAGGGCGGGGTCACCCCTCCACTTT. Translated, it gives CASSPGGGRAGSPLHF.

This clonotype was seen many times. V usage is TRBV7-2 and J usage is TRBJ2-3; perhaps TRBD1 as D (5 bases). Germline V CDR1 and CDR2: SGHTA, FQGNSA. Trimming removed 3 bases from V and 7 bases from J, with 14 bases in between. The CDR3 runs to 14 residues. CDR3 region: CASSLSEGENTQYF. In nucleotides, the CDR3 is TGTGCCAGCAGCTTGAGTGAAGGGGAAAATACGCAGTATTTT. The entire variable domain, with the rest obtained from reference TRBV7-2 and TRBJ2-3, is as follows: GAGVSQSPSNKVTEKGKDVELRCDPISGHTALYWYRQSLGQGLEFLIYFQGNSAPDKSGLPSDRFSAERTGGSVSTLTIQRTQQEDSAVYLCASSLSEGENTQYFGPGTRLTVL.

This clonotype was seen more than once but under ten times. V gene TRBV7-9 combines with J gene TRBJ2-5; D not certain. Germline V gives CDR1 SEHNR, CDR2 FQNEAQ (reference sequence). The CDR3 sequence is 14 residues long. The V and J ends lost 1 base and 5 bases respectively, with 11 bases between them. This chain's CDR3 is CASSLGPRRETQYF. The CDR3 DNA is TGTGCCAGCAGCTTAGGACCACGGCGGGAGACCCAGTACTTC.

This clonotype was seen ten or more times. The chain couples TRBV7-2 to TRBJ1-4, with D unclear. V lost 5 bases, J lost 4 bases, and 8 bases lay in between. The CDR3 is 13 residues long. Germline assignment: CDR1 SGHTA and CDR2 FQGNSA. The CDR3 protein is CASSVRGNEKLFF. Written as DNA, the CDR3 is TGTGCCAGCAGCGTGCGGGGTAATGAAAAACTGTTTTTT. Filled out from reference TRBV7-2 and TRBJ1-4, the complete variable domain reads GAGVSQSPSNKVTEKGKDVELRCDPISGHTALYWYRQSLGQGLEFLIYFQGNSAPDKSGLPSDRFSAERTGGSVSTLTIQRTQQEDSAVYLCASSVRGNEKLFFGSGTQLSVL.

This clonotype occurred many times. The chain joins TRBV5-1 to TRBJ2-6, with TRBD2 as a possible D gene (7 bases). This CDR3 is built from 16 residues. The V gene's germline CDR1 is SGHRS and CDR2 YFSETQ. The V and J ends lost 8 bases and 4 bases respectively, with 19 bases between them. CDR3 loop: CASTISGGLGANVLTF. DNA of the CDR3: TGCGCCAGTACCATATCCGGGGGGCTCGGGGCCAACGTCCTGACTTTC.

Ten or more counts support this clonotype. The chain couples TRBV28 to TRBJ2-7, with 13 positions matching TRBD2. Germline V lookup: CDR1 MDHEN, CDR2 SYDVKM. J was trimmed by 1 base and V by 5 bases; bases with no gene match: 11. This CDR3 comprises 18 residues. In nucleotides, the CDR3 is TGTGCCAGCAGTCCCCGTGGACTAGCGGGAGTGAGGTCCTACGAGCAGTACTTC. Protein sequence: CASSPRGLAGVRSYEQYF.

In this sample, this clonotype turned up many times. This chain links TRBV5-1 with TRBJ2-7; the D gene is possibly TRBD1 (6 bases). The ends were cut back, 5 bases at V and 2 bases at J, with 14 bases in the middle. There are 14 residues in the CDR3. The germline V gene encodes CDR1 SGHRS and CDR2 YFSETQ. CDR3: CASSFGTSTYEQYF. The CDR3 DNA is TGCGCCAGCAGTTTCGGGACATCTACCTACGAGCAGTACTTC.

The table lists this clonotype with many counts. The gene calls are TRBV5-1 and TRBJ2-2; unclear D gene. Between the trimmed V and J ends, which lost 0 bases and 0 bases, there was a span of 6 bases. The germline V gene encodes CDR1 SGHRS and CDR2 YFSETQ. The CDR3 is made up of 15 amino acids. CDR3 residues: CASSLGHSNTGELFF. CDR3 coding DNA: TGCGCCAGCAGCTTGGGACATTCGAACACCGGGGAGCTGTTTTTT. The variable domain in full, completed from reference TRBV5-1 and TRBJ2-2, reads KAGVTQTPRYLIKTRGQQVTLSCSPISGHRSVSWYQQTPGQGLQFLFEYFSETQRNKGNFPGRFSGRQFSNSRSEMNVSTLELGDSALYLCASSLGHSNTGELFFGEGSRLTVL.

This clonotype came up many times. The CDR3 DNA sequence: TGCGCCAGCAGCGGCGGGACTAGTCATAATGAGCAGTTCTTC. Amino acids: CASSGGTSHNEQFF. The chain has TRBV5-1 and TRBJ2-1, with TRBD2 matching over 8 bases. The CDR3 runs 14 residues. V shed 4 bases, J shed 7 bases, and the junction held 7 bases outside the gene matches. Germline lookup yields CDR1 SGHRS and CDR2 YFSETQ.